The T cell receptor beta chain under discussion was sequenced for a study of T cells in localized non-small cell lung cancer. Only in-frame clones appear in the TCRdb table, and some are missing; sequencing was by immunoSEQ multiplex PCR. The profile shows some 24,000 clones, about 90% of them singletons. Looked up from germline, CDR1 is SGHTS and CDR2 is YDEGEE. This CDR3 is built from 17 residues. V gave up 2 bases and J gave up 1 base, with 16 bases separating them. Worth noting for this clone: Antigen unknown.

Findings and caveats of the study: A higher density of T cells in blood coincided with extended overall survival. Across samples, adjacent lung featured a median roughly 60 of the top 100 tumor clones.

The source material was peripheral blood, sampled before any cancer treatment. The chain links TRBV5-8 to TRBJ2-1; TRBD2 is a possible D gene (5 bases). This receptor was identified in a male donor older than 55 with stage II squamous cell lung carcinoma. The CDR3 here is CASSFSLAVDSYNEQFF. For the CDR3, the DNA is TGTGCCAGCAGCTTCTCGCTAGCCGTCGATTCCTACAATGAGCAGTTCTTC.